The source of this T cell receptor beta chain is a study of T-cell reconstitution after alpha-beta-depleted transplantation in children. V was shortened by 5 bases and J by 10 bases, with 17 bases between the two germline ends. The germline V gene has CDR1 LGHNT and CDR2 FRNRAP. There are 13 residues in the CDR3. The authors prepared the TCRbeta library with unique molecular identifiers. TCRdb recomputed calls from the PCR reads with MiXCR, one row per CDR3 protein. The table records about 340,000 distinct CDR3 sequences, approximately 12% of them present only once. This clonotype was obtained from a human donor who donated a stem cell graft to a child with Fanconi anemia. Source: PBMCs, taken from the stem cell graft. J is TRBJ1-2 and V is TRBV12-5; D is uncertain. CDR3 loop: CASGTLPGSSYTF. CDR3 in DNA: TGTGCTAGTGGTACCCTCCCCGGCAGCTCCTACACCTTC. Supplemented by reference TRBV12-5 and TRBJ1-2, the full variable domain reads DARVTQTPRHKVTEMGQEVTMRCQPILGHNTVFWYRQTMMQGLELLAYFRNRAPLDDSGMPKDRFSAEMPDATLATLKIQPSEPRDSAVYFCASGTLPGSSYTFGSGTRLTVV.